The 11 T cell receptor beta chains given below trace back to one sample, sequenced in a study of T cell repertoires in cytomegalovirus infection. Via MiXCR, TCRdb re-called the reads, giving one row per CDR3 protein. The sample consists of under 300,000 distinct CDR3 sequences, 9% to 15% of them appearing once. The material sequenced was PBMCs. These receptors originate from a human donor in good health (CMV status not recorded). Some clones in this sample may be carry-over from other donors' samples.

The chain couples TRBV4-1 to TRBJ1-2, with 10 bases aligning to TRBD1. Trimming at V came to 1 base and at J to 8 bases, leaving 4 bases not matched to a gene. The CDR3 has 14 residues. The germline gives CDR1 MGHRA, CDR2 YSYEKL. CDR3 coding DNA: TGCGCCAGCAGCCAAGTTTGGGACAGGGGAGGCTACACCTTC. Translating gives CASSQVWDRGGYTF.

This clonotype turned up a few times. This CDR3 reads CSVEEFATGAGYTF. CDR3 nucleotide sequence: TGCAGCGTTGAAGAGTTCGCGACAGGGGCCGGCTACACCTTC. V usage is TRBV29-1 and J usage is TRBJ1-2; 8 bases match TRBD1. Trimming removed 0 bases from V and 8 bases from J; junction bases left unmatched: 8. CDR1 and CDR2 (germline): SQVTM, ANQGSEA. CDR3 length equals 14 residues.

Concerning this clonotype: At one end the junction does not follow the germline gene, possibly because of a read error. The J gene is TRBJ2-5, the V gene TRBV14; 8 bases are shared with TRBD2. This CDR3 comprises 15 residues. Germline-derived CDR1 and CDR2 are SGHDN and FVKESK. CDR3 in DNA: TGTGCCAGCAGCCAAGTTGCGGGGGGCGGGGAGACCCAGGACTTC. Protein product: CASSQVAGGGETQDF. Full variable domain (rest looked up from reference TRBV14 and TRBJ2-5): EAGVTQFPSHSVIEKGQTVTLRCDPISGHDNLYWYRRVMGKEIKFLLHFVKESKQDESGMPNNRFLAERTGGTYSTLKVQPAELEDSGVYFCASSQVAGGGETQDFGPGTRLLVL.

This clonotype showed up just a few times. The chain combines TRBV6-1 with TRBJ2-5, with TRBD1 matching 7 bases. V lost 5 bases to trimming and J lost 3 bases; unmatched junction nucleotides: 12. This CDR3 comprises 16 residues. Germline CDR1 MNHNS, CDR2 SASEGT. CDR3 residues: CASSSRLFDREETQYF. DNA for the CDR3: TGTGCCAGCAGTTCTCGCTTATTCGACAGGGAAGAGACCCAGTACTTC.

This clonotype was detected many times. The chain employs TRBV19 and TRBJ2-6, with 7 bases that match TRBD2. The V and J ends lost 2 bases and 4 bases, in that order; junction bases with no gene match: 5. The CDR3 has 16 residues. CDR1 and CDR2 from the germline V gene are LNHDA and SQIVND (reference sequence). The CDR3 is CASSITGGSGANVLTF. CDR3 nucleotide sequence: TGTGCCAGTAGTATAACGGGAGGATCGGGGGCCAACGTCCTGACTTTC.

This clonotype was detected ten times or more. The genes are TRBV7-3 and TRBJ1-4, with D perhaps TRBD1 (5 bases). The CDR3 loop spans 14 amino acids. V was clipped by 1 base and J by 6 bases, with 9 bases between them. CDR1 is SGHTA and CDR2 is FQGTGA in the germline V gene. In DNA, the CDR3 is TGTGCCAGCAGCTTAAATGGGGGGGATGAAAAACTGTTTTTT. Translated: CASSLNGGDEKLFF.

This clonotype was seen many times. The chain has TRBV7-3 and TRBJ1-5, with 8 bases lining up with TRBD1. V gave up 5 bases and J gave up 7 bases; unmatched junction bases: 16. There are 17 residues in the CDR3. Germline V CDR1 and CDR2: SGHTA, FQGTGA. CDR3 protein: CASSPDRGRGLNQPQHF. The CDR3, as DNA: TGTGCCAGCAGCCCCGACCGAGGCAGGGGGCTTAACCAGCCCCAGCATTTT.

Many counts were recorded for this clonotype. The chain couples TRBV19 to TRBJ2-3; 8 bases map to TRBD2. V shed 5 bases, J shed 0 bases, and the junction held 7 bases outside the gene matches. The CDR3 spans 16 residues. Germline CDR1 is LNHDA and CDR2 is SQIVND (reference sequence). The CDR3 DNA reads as TGTGCCAGTAGTCTACTAGCGGACTTGAGCACAGATACGCAGTATTTT. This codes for CASSLLADLSTDTQYF.

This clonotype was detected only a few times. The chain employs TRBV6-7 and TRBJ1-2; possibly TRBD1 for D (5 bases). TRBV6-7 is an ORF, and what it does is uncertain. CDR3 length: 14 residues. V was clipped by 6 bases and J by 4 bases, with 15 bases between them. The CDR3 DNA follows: TGTGCCAGCAGACTCAAGACAGATTCCTATGGCTACACCTTC. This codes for CASRLKTDSYGYTF.

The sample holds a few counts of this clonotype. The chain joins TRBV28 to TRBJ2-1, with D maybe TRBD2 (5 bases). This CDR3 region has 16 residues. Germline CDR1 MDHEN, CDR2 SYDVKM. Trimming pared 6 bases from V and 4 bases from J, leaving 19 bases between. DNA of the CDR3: TGTGCCAGCAGCCCCCCCAGCGGCCACCCTTACAATGAGCAGTTCTTC. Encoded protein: CASSPPSGHPYNEQFF.

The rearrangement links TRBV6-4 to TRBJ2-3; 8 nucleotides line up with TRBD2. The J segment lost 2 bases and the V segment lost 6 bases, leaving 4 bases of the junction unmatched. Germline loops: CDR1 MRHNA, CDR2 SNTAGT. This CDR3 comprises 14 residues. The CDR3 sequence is CASRAGLATDTQYF. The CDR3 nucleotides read TGTGCCAGCAGGGCCGGACTAGCCACAGATACGCAGTATTTT.